This entry features one T cell receptor (beta chain) sequence. The antigen remains undetermined. The sample is drawn from a study of CD8+ T cells in alopecia areata. Study-level information: It was oral tofacitinib, at 5 to 10 mg twice daily, that treated patients received.

PBMCs provided sorted CD4+ and CD8+ T cells. Notes on the study in general: TCR sharing across patients was less clear than in mice, possibly HLA-related.

RNA extraction was followed by reverse transcription into cDNA, which acted as the sequencing template. Measured with immunoSEQ multiplex PCR; TCRdb has only the in-frame clones, and not every one. Of tens of thousands of clones listed, about 96% are singletons. The CDR3 has 14 residues. From germline, CDR1 is GTSNPN and CDR2 SVGIG (reference sequence). V lost 3 bases and J lost 6, with 18 bases in between. The genes are TRBV30 and TRBJ2-7; possible D gene TRBD1, 8 bases. Sequenced here: CD8+ T cells sorted from blood, sampled at week 0. The source is a human donor with alopecia areata. DNA of the CDR3: TGTGCCTGGAGCGGTGGACAGGGAGGGCGCGAGCAGTACTTC. Translating gives CAWSGGQGGREQYF.